Presented here are 2 T cell receptor beta chains from one specimen sequenced in a study of T-cell reconstitution after alpha-beta-depleted transplantation in children. Construction of the TCRbeta library involved unique molecular identifiers. TCRdb fed the PCR reads into MiXCR, producing one record per CDR3 protein. Of around 580,000 distinct CDR3 sequences listed, 27% were seen once; the top ten hold about 35%. This material consisted of PBMCs, taken before TCRalphabeta/CD19-depleted stem cell transplant. These receptor sequences come from a boy under three years old with Wiskott-Aldrich syndrome, due to receive a stem cell transplant.

The chain uses TRBV5-8 and TRBJ1-3; D gene unclear. Looked up from germline, CDR1 is SGHTS and CDR2 is YDEGEE. The CDR3 sequence is 15 residues long. V lost 0 bases, J lost 0 bases, and 7 bases lay in between. DNA of the CDR3: TGTGCCAGCAGCTTGGAGGCCTCCTCTGGAAACACCATATATTTT. It specifies CASSLEASSGNTIYF.

V is TRBV5-1 and J is TRBJ2-2, with a possible D match to TRBD1 (5 bases). Deletions cut 2 bases from V and 0 bases from J, with 8 bases between. Germline CDR1 and CDR2: SGHRS and YFSETQ. The CDR3 totals 15 residues. The CDR3 region has the DNA TGCGCCAGCAGCTTAGACAGAGCGAACACCGGGGAGCTGTTTTTT. Residues: CASSLDRANTGELFF.